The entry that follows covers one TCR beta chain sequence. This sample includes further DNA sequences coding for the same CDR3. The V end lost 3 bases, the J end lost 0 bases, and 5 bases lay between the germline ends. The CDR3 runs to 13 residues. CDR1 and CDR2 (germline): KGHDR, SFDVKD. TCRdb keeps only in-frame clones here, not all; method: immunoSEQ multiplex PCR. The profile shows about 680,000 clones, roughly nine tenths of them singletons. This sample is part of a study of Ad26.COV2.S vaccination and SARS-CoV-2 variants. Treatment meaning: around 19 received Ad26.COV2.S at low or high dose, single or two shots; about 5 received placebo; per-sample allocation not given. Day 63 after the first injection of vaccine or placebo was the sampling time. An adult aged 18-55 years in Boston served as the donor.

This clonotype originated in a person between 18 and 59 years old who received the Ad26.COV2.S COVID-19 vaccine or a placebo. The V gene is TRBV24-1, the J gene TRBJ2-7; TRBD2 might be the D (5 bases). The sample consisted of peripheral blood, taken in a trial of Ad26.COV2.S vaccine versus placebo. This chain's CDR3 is CATSDGSSYEQYF. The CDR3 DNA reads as TGTGCCACCAGTGATGGGAGCTCCTACGAGCAGTACTTC.